This TCR beta chain was recovered during a study of cytomegalovirus exposure and HLA in healthy donors. Of note for this clone: What it recognizes is unknown.

Study results and limitations: Data from an earlier analysis indicated that most TCR beta V segments were productive either about 90% or about 30% of the time. Presence/absence comparisons presumed near-even sequencing depth among donors. An Asian-associated ancestry cluster reportedly showed fewer N-insertions than the roughly 600-donor mean in a later analysis.

With 60 Vbeta and 13 Jbeta primers, the PCR was carried out. Produced via immunoSEQ multiplex PCR; TCRdb's table is partial and in-frame only. In the table there are about 180,000 clones, over 70% of which are singletons. The specimen was PBMCs. This receptor was identified in a woman in her forties or fifties in good health and CMV-seronegative.

This CDR3 is CASTWGTGSNEQFF. The CDR3 nucleotides read TGCGCCAGCACCTGGGGGACAGGGAGCAATGAGCAGTTCTTC. The rearrangement uses TRBV5-1 and TRBJ2-1; TRBD1 matches at 9 bases. Germline V lookup: CDR1 SGHRS, CDR2 YFSETQ. J was trimmed by 6 bases and V by 6 bases; bases with no gene match: 7. The CDR3 contains 14 residues.